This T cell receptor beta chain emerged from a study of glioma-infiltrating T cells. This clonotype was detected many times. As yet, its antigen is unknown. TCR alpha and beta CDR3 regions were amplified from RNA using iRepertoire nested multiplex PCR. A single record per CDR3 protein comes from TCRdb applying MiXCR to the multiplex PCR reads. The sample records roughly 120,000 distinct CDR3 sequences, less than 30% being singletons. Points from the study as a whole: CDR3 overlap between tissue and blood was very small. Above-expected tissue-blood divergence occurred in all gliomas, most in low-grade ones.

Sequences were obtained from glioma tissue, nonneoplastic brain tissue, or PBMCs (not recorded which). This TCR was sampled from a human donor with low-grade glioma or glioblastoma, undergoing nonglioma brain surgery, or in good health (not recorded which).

The CDR3 protein is CSARYRRNTGTYEQYF. Here the CDR3 DNA reads TGCAGTGCTAGATACAGGAGAAACACTGGGACCTACGAGCAGTACTTC. The chain links TRBV20-1 to TRBJ2-7, with a weak D call TRBD1 (5 bases). The V end was cut by 2 bases, the J end by 2 bases, with 19 bases between. Germline CDR1 DFQATT, CDR2 SNEGSKA (reference sequence). The CDR3 is made up of 16 amino acids.